These 10 T cell receptor beta chains came from one sample sequenced in a study of beta chain features in type 1 diabetes. Sequenced material consisted of expressed TCRB transcripts (all of the isolated RNA was reverse transcribed). Assay used: immunoSEQ multiplex PCR; TCRdb lists only in-frame clones, some missing. The repertoire holds hundreds of thousands of clones, with roughly 15% as singletons. Sequences were obtained from central memory CD4+ T cells from blood. Receptors originate from a man aged 30-40 years in good health.

This clone showed up just a few times. The V call is TRBV11-3, the J call TRBJ2-1; D perhaps matches TRBD1 (6 bases). The CDR3 is 17 residues long. V lost 0 bases and J lost 7, with 19 bases in between. Germline CDR1 and CDR2: SGHNT and YENEEA. CDR3 bases: TGTGCCAGCAGCTTAGATCAGCGCAGGGGTAGGTTTAATGAGCAGTTCTTC. This gives the protein CASSLDQRRGRFNEQFF. Looking up the rest from reference TRBV11-3 and TRBJ2-1 gives the full variable domain: EAGVVQSPRYKIIEKKQPVAFWCNPISGHNTLYWYLQNLGQGPELLIRYENEEAVDDSQLPKDRFSAERLKGVDSTLKIQPAELGDSAVYLCASSLDQRRGRFNEQFFGPGTRLTVL.

This clone turned up a few times. This chain uses TRBV30 with TRBJ1-3; 9 nucleotides line up with TRBD1. The V gene end was trimmed by 5 bases and the J gene end by 5 bases; junction bases not matched to a gene: 7. Germline V lookup: CDR1 GTSNPN, CDR2 SVGIG (reference sequence). CDR3 length equals 14 residues. CDR3 DNA sequence: TGTGCCTGGTACAGGACAGGGGAAAGAAACACCATATATTTT. Amino acid sequence: CAWYRTGERNTIYF. Together with reference TRBV30 and TRBJ1-3, the CDR3 gives the full variable domain: SQTIHQWPATLVQPVGSPLSLECTVEGTSNPNLYWYRQAAGRGLQLLFYSVGIGQISSEVPQNLSASRPQDRQFILSSKKLLLSDSGFYLCAWYRTGERNTIYFGEGSWLTVV.

This clone was seen more than once but under ten times. CDR3 loop: CSVGTGGNNQPQHF. CDR3 in DNA: TGCAGCGTTGGCACAGGGGGCAACAATCAGCCCCAGCATTTT. The chain couples TRBV29-1 to TRBJ1-5, with 9 positions matching TRBD1. V shed 4 bases and J 3 bases; nucleotides not matched to a gene: 4. The germline V gene has CDR1 SQVTM and CDR2 ANQGSEA. This CDR3 contains 14 residues.

The chain carries TRBV9 and TRBJ2-3; D gene unclear. This CDR3 spans 15 amino acids. Germline lookup yields CDR1 SGDLS and CDR2 YYNGEE. Trimming stripped 3 bases from V and 0 bases from J, with 11 bases between. For the CDR3, the DNA is TGTGCCAGCAGCGCCGACTCCGGGAGCACAGATACGCAGTATTTT. This gives the protein CASSADSGSTDTQYF.

This clone occurred a few times. The chain combines TRBV10-2 with TRBJ2-1; D is possibly TRBD1 or TRBD2 (6 bases each). This CDR3 has 15 amino acids. With 0 bases removed from V and 4 bases from J, the gap between germline ends came to 10 bases. CDR1 is WSHSY and CDR2 is SAAADI in the germline V gene. CDR3 nucleotide sequence: TGCGCCAGCAGTGAGTCAGGGGGGCCGTACAATGAGCAGTTCTTC. Amino acid sequence: CASSESGGPYNEQFF.

This chain uses TRBV5-4 with TRBJ2-3, with 10 bases that match TRBD1. V trimming: 4 bases; J trimming: 4 bases; junction bases outside the gene matches: 9. This CDR3 comprises 16 residues. CDR1 and CDR2 from the germline V gene are SGHNT and YYREEE (reference sequence). The CDR3 sequence: CASSVPGQGVADTQYF. CDR3 coding DNA: TGTGCCAGCAGCGTACCAGGACAGGGGGTCGCAGATACGCAGTATTTT.

This clone showed up just a few times. This sequence joins TRBV27 and TRBJ1-1, with 8 bases identical to TRBD1. J gave up 0 bases and V 6 bases, and 3 bases lay outside the gene matches. The germline V gene encodes CDR1 MNHEY and CDR2 SMNVEV (reference sequence). The CDR3 spans 14 residues. CDR3 sequence reads: CASSLTGVNTEAFF. The DNA for the CDR3 is TGTGCCAGCAGCCTGACAGGGGTGAACACTGAAGCTTTCTTT.

This clone showed up just a few times. The J gene is TRBJ2-2, the V gene TRBV19; D is unresolved. V lost 1 base to trimming and J lost 4 bases, with 4 bases between them. CDR3 size: 13 residues. From germline, CDR1 is LNHDA and CDR2 SQIVND (reference sequence). CDR3 coding DNA: TGTGCCAGTAGTATAGGGCTCACCGGGGAGCTGTTTTTT. Its protein product is CASSIGLTGELFF.

Only a few counts were recorded for this clone. The chain combines TRBV7-6 with TRBJ2-7, with TRBD1 matching over 7 bases. Germline loops: CDR1 SGHVS, CDR2 FNYEAQ. This CDR3 is 13 amino acids long. V lost 8 bases and J lost 3; bases outside the gene matches: 7. Here the CDR3 DNA reads TGTGCCAGCGGGACAGAAAATTACTACGAGCAGTACTTC. It encodes CASGTENYYEQYF.

The table lists this clone with a few counts. The chain has TRBV5-1 and TRBJ2-1, with D perhaps matching TRBD1 (5 bases). Trimming shortened V by 9 bases and J by 4 bases, and 20 bases separated the two germline ends. Germline CDR1 and CDR2: SGHRS and YFSETQ. This CDR3 contains 15 residues. CDR3 amino acids: CATKIGQRQYNEQFF. In DNA, the CDR3 is TGCGCCACCAAGATAGGCCAAAGACAGTACAATGAGCAGTTCTTC.